Shown below are 30 T cell receptor beta chains from a single sample sequenced in a study of CD4 T cells in relation to SARS-CoV-2 and coronaviruses. The unexposed donors gave CD4+ T cells in 2011-2018, prior to COVID-19. Isolation of CD4+ T cells took place after approximately eleven days in culture. This table comes from immunoSEQ multiplex PCR, and its TCRdb copy is limited to in-frame clones, with some not included. The table lists tens of thousands of clones, over 65% of them singletons. These receptors have no identified antigens. What was sequenced was CD4+ T cells from PBMCs, cultured in vitro. Every receptor here comes from a human donor in good health.

This chain links TRBV30 with TRBJ1-1; D remains ambiguous. The CDR3 contains 13 residues. V was cut by 0 bases and J by 4 bases, with 9 bases left in between. CDR1 is GTSNPN and CDR2 is SVGIG in the germline V gene (reference sequence). CDR3: CAWSVGSRTEAFF. In DNA, the CDR3 is TGTGCCTGGAGTGTCGGGTCTCGCACTGAAGCTTTCTTT.

The V call is TRBV19, the J call TRBJ2-2; 10 positions agree with TRBD1. V dropped 6 bases and J dropped 5; count of bases not matched to a gene: 3. Germline-derived CDR1 and CDR2 are LNHDA and SQIVND (reference sequence). This CDR3 spans 14 amino acids. The CDR3 is CASRRQGATGELFF. The CDR3 DNA is TGTGCCAGTAGAAGACAGGGGGCTACCGGGGAGCTGTTTTTT. The complete variable domain, with remaining parts taken from reference TRBV19 and TRBJ2-2, reads DGGITQSPKYLFRKEGQNVTLSCEQNLNHDAMYWYRQDPGQGLRLIYYSQIVNDFQKGDIAEGYSVSREKKESFPLTVTSAQKNPTAFYLCASRRQGATGELFFGEGSRLTVL.

The chain employs TRBV6-4 and TRBJ2-3; 11 bases match TRBD2. V lost 6 bases to trimming and J lost 5 bases; unmatched junction nucleotides: 7. Germline V CDR1 and CDR2: MRHNA, SNTAGT. The CDR3 is made up of 15 amino acids. CDR3 region: CASSELAGELDTQYF. The CDR3 DNA sequence: TGTGCCAGCAGCGAACTAGCGGGAGAATTAGATACGCAGTATTTT.

Only one count was recorded for this clone. Written as DNA, the CDR3 is TGTGCCAGCAGTATACCGGGACAGGGCTATCGGTACTTC. This encodes CASSIPGQGYRYF. The chain carries TRBV6-5 and TRBJ2-7, with 9 positions matching TRBD1. V was pared by 5 bases and J by 12 bases, with 11 bases of the junction left unmatched. This CDR3 spans 13 amino acids. In germline, CDR1 is MNHEY, CDR2 SVGAGI.

The sample holds a few counts of this clone. At one end, the junction sequence differs from germline, possibly due to a read error. The rearrangement links TRBV7-3 to TRBJ2-5; the match to TRBD1 covers 10 bases. CDR1 and CDR2 (germline): SGHTA, FQGTGA. The CDR3 loop spans 15 amino acids. Written as DNA, the CDR3 is TGTGCCAGCAGCGTAACGACAGGGGGCGGAGAGACCCAGTACTTC. Protein product: CASSVTTGGGETQYF. Full variable domain (outside the CDR3, taken from reference TRBV7-3 and TRBJ2-5): GAGVSQTPSNKVTEKGKYVELRCDPISGHTALYWYRQSLGQGPEFLIYFQGTGAADDSGLPNDRFFAVRPEGSVSTLKIQRTERGDSAVYLCASSVTTGGGETQYFGPGTRLLVL.

The V gene is TRBV18, the J gene TRBJ1-2; 11 bases align to TRBD1. Trimming took 1 base from V and 6 from J; bases not matched to a gene: 4. Germline CDR1 reads KGHSH; CDR2 reads LQKENI. The CDR3 covers 15 residues. The CDR3 sequence is CASSPRRTGGDGYTF. DNA for the CDR3: TGTGCCAGCTCACCACGTCGGACAGGGGGCGATGGCTACACCTTC.

The chain joins TRBV19 to TRBJ2-2; TRBD2 is a possible D gene (5 bases). This CDR3 has 12 residues. V lost 5 bases and J lost 6, with 7 bases in between. Germline V gene data show CDR1 as LNHDA and CDR2 as SQIVND (reference sequence). In DNA, the CDR3 is TGTGCCAGTAGTGAAGCGGCCGGGGAGCTGTTTTTT. It is translated as CASSEAAGELFF.

The chain combines TRBV7-9 with TRBJ2-5; maybe TRBD2 (5 bases). The CDR3 runs 17 residues. The V end was cut by 5 bases, the J end by 5 bases, with 24 bases between. The germline V gene has CDR1 SEHNR and CDR2 FQNEAQ (reference sequence). Here the CDR3 DNA reads TGTGCCAGCAGCCCGAGAAATGGACGCTGGGAGACGGAGACCCAGTACTTC. Amino acids: CASSPRNGRWETETQYF.

The chain carries TRBV6-5 and TRBJ2-2; 11 positions match TRBD2. The V segment lost 4 bases and the J segment 6 bases; nucleotides outside the gene matches: 1. Per germline, CDR1 MNHEY and CDR2 SVGAGI. This CDR3 spans 14 amino acids. DNA for the CDR3: TGTGCCAGCAGTTTACTAGCGGGAGCCGGGGAGCTGTTTTTT. It is translated as CASSLLAGAGELFF.

CDR3 sequence: CASSPSWDREGREQYF. CDR3 coding DNA: TGTGCCAGCAGCCCCAGCTGGGACAGGGAGGGTCGGGAGCAGTACTTC. V usage is TRBV7-9 and J usage is TRBJ2-7; 9 nucleotides align to TRBD1. Germline V gene data show CDR1 as SEHNR and CDR2 as FQNEAQ (reference sequence). V dropped 5 bases and J dropped 7; count of bases not matched to a gene: 15. The CDR3 sequence is 16 residues long. The whole variable domain, filled in from reference TRBV7-9 and TRBJ2-7, reads DTGVSQNPRHKITKRGQNVTFRCDPISEHNRLYWYRQTLGQGPEFLTYFQNEAQLEKSRLLSDRFSAERPKGSFSTLEIQRTEQGDSAMYLCASSPSWDREGREQYFGPGTRLTVT.

The chain links TRBV6-5 to TRBJ2-5, with a weak D call TRBD1 (6 bases). Trimming removed 5 bases at V and 1 base at J, with 8 bases between. This CDR3 comprises 13 residues. Germline CDR1 MNHEY, CDR2 SVGAGI. The DNA for the CDR3 is TGTGCCAGCAGTAGGACAGCCCAAGAGACCCAGTACTTC. This sequence encodes CASSRTAQETQYF.

The CDR3 sequence: CASSLQESNGYTF. The CDR3 bases are TGTGCCAGCAGCTTACAGGAATCTAACGGCTACACCTTC. V gene TRBV5-4 combines with J gene TRBJ1-2; D might be TRBD1 (5 bases). The CDR3 extends over 13 amino acids. Germline V CDR1 and CDR2: SGHNT, YYREEE (reference sequence). The V end lost 2 bases, the J end lost 8 bases, and 13 bases lay between the germline ends.

This chain joins TRBV10-2 and TRBJ1-1; a weak D match, TRBD1 (5 bases). The ends were cut back, 5 bases at V and 3 bases at J, with 7 bases in the middle. The CDR3 has 12 residues. Germline V gives CDR1 WSHSY, CDR2 SAAADI. The CDR3 loop reads CASSRDYTEAFF. The CDR3 DNA sequence: TGCGCCAGCAGTAGGGACTACACTGAAGCTTTCTTT.

J is TRBJ2-3 and V is TRBV7-3, with TRBD2 identical over 8 bases. V lost 5 bases, J lost 5 bases, and 9 bases stayed unmatched. The germline V gene has CDR1 SGHTA and CDR2 FQGTGA. This CDR3 is 15 amino acids long. The chain's CDR3 is CASSPSFLAGDTQYF. The CDR3 DNA reads TGTGCCAGCAGCCCATCCTTCCTAGCGGGAGATACGCAGTATTTT.

The DNA of the CDR3 is TGTGCCAGCAGTTACCGCCGCAGGGAAGAGAGTGAGCAGTACTTC. This translates into CASSYRRREESEQYF. The rearrangement uses TRBV6-2 or TRBV6-3 and TRBJ2-7; tentative D call: TRBD1 (5 bases). CDR1 MNHEY and CDR2 SVGEGT come from the germline V gene. The CDR3 is made up of 15 amino acids. V was trimmed by 2 bases and J by 7 bases, leaving 18 bases between them.

The genes are TRBV18 and TRBJ1-1, with a possible D match to TRBD1 (5 bases). The CDR3 consists of 16 residues. Germline CDR1 and CDR2: KGHSH and LQKENI. V was clipped by 4 bases and J by 1 base, with 16 bases between them. This CDR3 reads CASSRLGDYSNTEAFF. CDR3 sequence (DNA): TGTGCCAGCTCACGGCTAGGGGACTACTCGAACACTGAAGCTTTCTTT.

V is TRBV30 and J is TRBJ2-1; 8 bases agree with TRBD2. Unmatched junction bases numbered 5, after V lost 2 bases and J lost 2 bases. Per the germline V gene, CDR1 is GTSNPN and CDR2 is SVGIG (reference sequence). The CDR3 loop spans 15 amino acids. For the CDR3, the DNA is TGTGCCTGGAGTCCCAGCGGGAGAACCTACAATGAGCAGTTCTTC. Protein: CAWSPSGRTYNEQFF.

This chain connects TRBV27 to TRBJ2-1; D may be TRBD1 (6 bases). V was cut by 8 bases and J by 4 bases, with 9 bases left in between. This CDR3 region has 12 residues. Germline CDR1 is MNHEY and CDR2 is SMNVEV (reference sequence). Here the CDR3 DNA reads TGTGCCAGCCGGGACACTTACAATGAGCAGTTCTTC. Its protein is CASRDTYNEQFF.

This chain joins TRBV5-1 and TRBJ1-5; tentatively, D is TRBD1 (5 bases). The V and J ends lost 4 bases and 2 bases respectively, with 16 bases between them. Germline CDR1 reads SGHRS; CDR2 reads YFSETQ. The CDR3 consists of 16 residues. The CDR3 DNA is TGCGCCAGCAGCCGGGACCCGGGTGGGGGCAATCAGCCCCAGCATTTT. This codes for CASSRDPGGGNQPQHF.

The chain recombines TRBV7-8 with TRBJ2-7; D remains unclear. This CDR3 has 13 amino acids. V was cut by 1 base and J by 3 bases, with 7 bases left in between. Germline V CDR1 and CDR2: SGHVS, FQNEAQ. The CDR3 DNA follows: TGTGCCAGCAGCTTAGTAGTCAGCTACGAGCAGTACTTC. It encodes CASSLVVSYEQYF.

The chain links TRBV19 to TRBJ1-5; weak D call: TRBD1 (5 bases). V dropped 4 bases and J dropped 5 bases, with 12 bases sitting between them. From germline, CDR1 is LNHDA and CDR2 SQIVND (reference sequence). The CDR3 covers 14 residues. The CDR3 is CASSTQGGDQPQHF. The CDR3 DNA follows: TGTGCCAGTAGTACTCAGGGCGGGGATCAGCCCCAGCATTTT.

This clone was observed a single time. The V call is TRBV30, the J call TRBJ1-4, with 9 bases matching TRBD1. The germline CDR1 and CDR2 sequences are GTSNPN and SVGIG (reference sequence). After removal of 1 base from V and 7 bases from J, the junction contained 7 bases not matched to a gene. This CDR3 region has 15 residues. CDR3 residues: CAWSGDRAGGEKLFF. In DNA form, the CDR3 reads TGTGCCTGGAGTGGGGACAGGGCCGGGGGTGAAAAACTGTTTTTT. Looking up the rest from reference TRBV30 and TRBJ1-4 gives the full variable domain: SQTIHQWPATLVQPVGSPLSLECTVEGTSNPNLYWYRQAAGRGLQLLFYSVGIGQISSEVPQNLSASRPQDRQFILSSKKLLLSDSGFYLCAWSGDRAGGEKLFFGSGTQLSVL.

The rearrangement joins TRBV7-2 to TRBJ2-3, with D possibly TRBD1 on 6 matching bases. V dropped 4 bases and J dropped 3 bases, with 8 bases sitting between them. Germline CDR1 SGHTA, CDR2 FQGNSA. CDR3 length: 13 amino acids. The CDR3, as DNA: TGTGCCAGCAGCTCGCAGGGGACAGATACGCAGTATTTT. It yields the protein CASSSQGTDTQYF.

The chain carries TRBV12-3 or TRBV12-4 and TRBJ2-5; weak D call: TRBD1 (5 bases). This CDR3 has 13 residues. V shed 7 bases and J shed 5 bases, with 14 bases lying between them. CDR3 DNA sequence: TGTGCCAGCACCCGACAGACTGGGGAGACCCAGTACTTC. It translates to CASTRQTGETQYF.

This clone showed up just a few times. The V and J genes are TRBV27 and TRBJ2-1; a weak D match, TRBD2 (5 bases). The CDR3 covers 15 residues. In germline, CDR1 is MNHEY, CDR2 SMNVEV (reference sequence). V gave up 8 bases and J gave up 6 bases, with 20 bases separating them. For the CDR3, the DNA is TGTGCCAGCGGAGGCCGGGCCCAATGGGTCAATGAGCAGTTCTTC. Protein: CASGGRAQWVNEQFF.

This chain connects TRBV29-1 to TRBJ2-3; 11 nucleotides agree with TRBD2. Looked up from germline, CDR1 is SQVTM and CDR2 is ANQGSEA. This CDR3 has 14 amino acids. V shed 4 bases, J shed 5 bases, and the junction held 5 bases outside the gene matches. CDR3 loop: CSVGTSGRVDTQYF. CDR3 DNA sequence: TGCAGCGTTGGAACTAGCGGGAGAGTAGATACGCAGTATTTT.

This clone has more than one count but fewer than ten. The gene calls are TRBV27 and TRBJ1-1; D is undetermined. Trimming removed 6 bases from V and 1 base from J, with 12 bases in between. Per the germline V gene, CDR1 is MNHEY and CDR2 is SMNVEV (reference sequence). CDR3 length: 14 residues. This CDR3 reads CASSPEIGNTEAFF. The DNA for the CDR3 is TGTGCCAGCAGCCCTGAAATAGGGAACACTGAAGCTTTCTTT.

This chain joins TRBV19 and TRBJ2-4; the D gene could be TRBD1 or TRBD2 (5 bases each). The germline CDR1 and CDR2 sequences are LNHDA and SQIVND (reference sequence). Trimming shortened V by 7 bases and J by 4 bases, and 14 bases separated the two germline ends. This CDR3 contains 14 residues. The CDR3 here is CASNRDGLKNIQYF. The CDR3 DNA is TGTGCCAGTAATCGGGACGGACTTAAAAACATTCAGTACTTC.

This clone was counted a single time. The V call is TRBV6-6, the J call TRBJ1-1; a possible D gene is TRBD1 (6 bases). The germline CDR1 and CDR2 sequences are MNHNY and SVGAGI (reference sequence). The V gene lost 7 bases and the J gene lost 1 base, with 16 bases spanning the gap. The CDR3 totals 15 residues. CDR3 nucleotides: TGTGCCAGCAAAACAGGGCGGGGGGGGAACACTGAAGCTTTCTTT. It is translated as CASKTGRGGNTEAFF.

The DNA of the CDR3 is TGTGCCAGCAGCTTGGTTGCAGGCAGCAATCAGCCCCAGCATTTT. Translating it yields CASSLVAGSNQPQHF. The chain employs TRBV5-6 and TRBJ1-5; D not resolved. The CDR3 extends over 15 amino acids. The V end was cut by 0 bases, the J end by 1 base, with 8 bases between. Germline V gives CDR1 SGHDT, CDR2 YYEEEE. The full variable domain, rest sourced from reference TRBV5-6 and TRBJ1-5, is DAGVTQSPTHLIKTRGQQVTLRCSPKSGHDTVSWYQQALGQGPQFIFQYYEEEERQRGNFPDRFSGHQFPNYSSELNVNALLLGDSALYLCASSLVAGSNQPQHFGDGTRLSIL.